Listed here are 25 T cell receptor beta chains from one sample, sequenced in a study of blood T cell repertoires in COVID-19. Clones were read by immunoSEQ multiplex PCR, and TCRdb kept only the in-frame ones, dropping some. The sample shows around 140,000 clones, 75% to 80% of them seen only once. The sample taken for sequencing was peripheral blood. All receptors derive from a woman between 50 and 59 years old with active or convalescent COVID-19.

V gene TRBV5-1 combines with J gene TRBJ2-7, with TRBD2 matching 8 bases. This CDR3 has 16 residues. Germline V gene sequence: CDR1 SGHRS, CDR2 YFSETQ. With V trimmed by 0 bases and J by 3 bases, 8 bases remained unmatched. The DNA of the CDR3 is TGCGCCAGCAGCTTGGGGGCGGGAGGCGGCCACTACGAGCAGTACTTC. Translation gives CASSLGAGGGHYEQYF.

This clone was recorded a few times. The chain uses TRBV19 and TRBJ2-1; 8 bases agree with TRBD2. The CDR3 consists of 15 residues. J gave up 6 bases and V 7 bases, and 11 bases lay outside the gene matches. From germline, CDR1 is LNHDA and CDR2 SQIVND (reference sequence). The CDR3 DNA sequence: TGTGCCAGTAACCCTCCGGGGGGGGGAGCCAATGAGCAGTTCTTC. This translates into CASNPPGGGANEQFF.

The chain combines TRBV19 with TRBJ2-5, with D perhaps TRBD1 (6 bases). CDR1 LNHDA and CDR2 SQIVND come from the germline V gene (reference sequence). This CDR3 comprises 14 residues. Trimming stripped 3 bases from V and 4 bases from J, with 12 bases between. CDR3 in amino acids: CASSILGGRETQYF. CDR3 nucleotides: TGTGCCAGTAGTATCCTTGGGGGCAGAGAGACCCAGTACTTC.

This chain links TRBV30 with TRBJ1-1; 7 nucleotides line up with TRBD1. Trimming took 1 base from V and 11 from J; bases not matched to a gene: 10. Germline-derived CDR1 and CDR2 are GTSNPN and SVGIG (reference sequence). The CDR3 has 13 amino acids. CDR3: CAWSEGARKTAFF. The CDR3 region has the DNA TGTGCCTGGAGTGAGGGGGCGCGAAAGACGGCTTTCTTT.

In DNA form, the CDR3 reads TGTGCCAGCAGCTTCGACAGGGGATCGGGATTGCCGTACGAGCAGTACTTC. As protein: CASSFDRGSGLPYEQYF. This chain joins TRBV5-8 and TRBJ2-7; 8 bases fit TRBD1. V lost 2 bases, J lost 4 bases, and 14 bases stayed unmatched. Germline V gene data show CDR1 as SGHTS and CDR2 as YDEGEE. The CDR3 totals 17 residues. Together with reference TRBV5-8 and TRBJ2-7, the CDR3 gives the full variable domain: EAGVTQSPTHLIKTRGQQATLRCSPISGHTSVYWYQQALGLGLQFLLWYDEGEERNRGNFPPRFSGRQFPNYSSELNVNALELEDSALYLCASSFDRGSGLPYEQYFGPGTRLTVT.

The CDR3 here is CASSLAASGSRNNEQFF. CDR3 nucleotides: TGTGCCAGCAGCTTAGCCGCTAGCGGGAGCCGGAACAATGAGCAGTTCTTC. The chain joins TRBV11-2 to TRBJ2-1, with 10 bases matching TRBD2. V shed 1 base and J 5 bases; nucleotides not matched to a gene: 8. The CDR3 covers 17 residues. Germline V lookup: CDR1 SGHAT, CDR2 FQNNGV.

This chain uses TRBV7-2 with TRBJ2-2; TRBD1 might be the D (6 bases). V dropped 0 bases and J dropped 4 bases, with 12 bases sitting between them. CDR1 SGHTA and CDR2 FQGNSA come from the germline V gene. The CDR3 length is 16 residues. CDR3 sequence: CASSLAIQGSTGELFF. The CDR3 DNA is TGTGCCAGCAGCTTAGCGATCCAGGGGAGCACCGGGGAGCTGTTTTTT.

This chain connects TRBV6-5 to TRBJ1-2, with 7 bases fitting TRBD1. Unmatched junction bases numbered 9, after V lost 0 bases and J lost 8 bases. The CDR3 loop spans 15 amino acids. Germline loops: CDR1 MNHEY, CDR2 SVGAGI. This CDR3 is CASSYSTQGRRGYTF. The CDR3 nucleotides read TGTGCCAGCAGTTACTCGACACAGGGGCGACGGGGCTACACCTTC.

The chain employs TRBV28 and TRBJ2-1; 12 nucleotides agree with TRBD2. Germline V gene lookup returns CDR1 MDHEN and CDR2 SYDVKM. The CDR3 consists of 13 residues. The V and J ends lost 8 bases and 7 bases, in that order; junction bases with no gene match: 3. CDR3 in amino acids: CASRLAGVNEQFF. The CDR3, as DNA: TGTGCCAGCCGACTAGCGGGAGTAAATGAGCAGTTCTTC.

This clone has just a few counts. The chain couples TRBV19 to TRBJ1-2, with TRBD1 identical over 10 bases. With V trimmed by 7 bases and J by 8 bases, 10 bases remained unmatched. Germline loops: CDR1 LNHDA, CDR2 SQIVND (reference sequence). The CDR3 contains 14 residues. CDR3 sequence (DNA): TGTGCCAGTAACAGGCCGGGGACAGGGGTAGGCTACACCTTC. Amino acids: CASNRPGTGVGYTF.

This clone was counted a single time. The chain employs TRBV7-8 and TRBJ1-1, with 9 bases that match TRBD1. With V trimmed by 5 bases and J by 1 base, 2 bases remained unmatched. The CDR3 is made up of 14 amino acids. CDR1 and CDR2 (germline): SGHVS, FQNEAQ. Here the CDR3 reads CASSTDRGNTEAFF. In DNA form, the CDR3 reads TGTGCCAGCAGCACGGACAGGGGGAACACTGAAGCTTTCTTT.

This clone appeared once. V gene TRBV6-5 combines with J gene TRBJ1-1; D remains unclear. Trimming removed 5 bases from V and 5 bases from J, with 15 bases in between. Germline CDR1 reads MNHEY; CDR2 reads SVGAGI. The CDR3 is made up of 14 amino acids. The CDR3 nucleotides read TGTGCCAGCAGTCTTCTCACGTCGGGAACTGAAGCTTTCTTT. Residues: CASSLLTSGTEAFF.

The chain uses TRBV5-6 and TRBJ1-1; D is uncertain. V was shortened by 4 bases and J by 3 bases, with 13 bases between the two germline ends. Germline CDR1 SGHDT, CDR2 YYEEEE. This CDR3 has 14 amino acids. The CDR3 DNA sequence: TGTGCCAGCAGCCCGATTGGCGGGGACACTGAAGCTTTCTTT. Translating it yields CASSPIGGDTEAFF.

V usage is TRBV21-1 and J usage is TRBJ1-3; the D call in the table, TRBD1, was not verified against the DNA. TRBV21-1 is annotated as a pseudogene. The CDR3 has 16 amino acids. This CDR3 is CASTQGVLQAGNTIYF. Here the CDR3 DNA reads TGTGCCAGCACCCAAGGGGTTCTACAAGCTGGAAACACCATATATTTT.

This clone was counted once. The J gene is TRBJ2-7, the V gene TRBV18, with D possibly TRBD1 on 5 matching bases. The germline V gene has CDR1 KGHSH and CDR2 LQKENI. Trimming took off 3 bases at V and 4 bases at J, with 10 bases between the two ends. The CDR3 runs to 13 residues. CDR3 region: CASSPGSGYEQYF. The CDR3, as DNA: TGTGCCAGCTCACCGGGGTCAGGGTACGAGCAGTACTTC.

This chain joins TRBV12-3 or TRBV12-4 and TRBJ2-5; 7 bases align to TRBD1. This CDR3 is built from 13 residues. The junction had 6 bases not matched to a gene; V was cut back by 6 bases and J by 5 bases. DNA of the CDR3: TGTGCCAGCAGGGGTAACAGGGGCGAGACCCAGTACTTC. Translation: CASRGNRGETQYF.

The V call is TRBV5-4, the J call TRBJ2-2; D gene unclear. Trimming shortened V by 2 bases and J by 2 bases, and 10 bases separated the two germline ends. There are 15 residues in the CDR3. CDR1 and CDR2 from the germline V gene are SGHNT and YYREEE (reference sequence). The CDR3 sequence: CASSFGSRNTGELFF. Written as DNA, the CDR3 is TGTGCCAGCAGCTTCGGGTCCCGTAACACCGGGGAGCTGTTTTTT.

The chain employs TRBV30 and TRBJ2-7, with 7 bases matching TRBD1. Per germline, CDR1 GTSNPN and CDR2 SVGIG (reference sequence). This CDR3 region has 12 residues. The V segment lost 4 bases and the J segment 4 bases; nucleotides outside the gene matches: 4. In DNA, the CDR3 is TGTGCCTGGAACAGGGGTGGGTACGAGCAGTACTTC. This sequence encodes CAWNRGGYEQYF.

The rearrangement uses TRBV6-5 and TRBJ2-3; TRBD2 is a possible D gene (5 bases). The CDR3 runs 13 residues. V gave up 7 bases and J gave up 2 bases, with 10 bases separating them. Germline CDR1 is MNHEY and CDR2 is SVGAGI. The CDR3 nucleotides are TGTGCCAGCATCCGAGCGGCCACAGATACGCAGTATTTT. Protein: CASIRAATDTQYF.

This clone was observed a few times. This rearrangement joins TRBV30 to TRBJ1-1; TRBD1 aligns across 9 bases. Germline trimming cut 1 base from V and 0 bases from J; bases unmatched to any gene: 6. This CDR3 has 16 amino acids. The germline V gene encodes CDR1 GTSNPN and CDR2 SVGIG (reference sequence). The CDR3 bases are TGTGCCTGGAGTGCCCCCGACAGGGGGGTGAACACTGAAGCTTTCTTT. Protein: CAWSAPDRGVNTEAFF.

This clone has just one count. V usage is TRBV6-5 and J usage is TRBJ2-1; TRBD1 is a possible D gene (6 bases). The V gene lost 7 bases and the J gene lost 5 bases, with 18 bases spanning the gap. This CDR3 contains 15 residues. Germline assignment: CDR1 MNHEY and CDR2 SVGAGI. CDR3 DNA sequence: TGTGCCAGCAACAATTGGGGGCTGACGGACAATGAGCAGTTCTTC. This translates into CASNNWGLTDNEQFF.

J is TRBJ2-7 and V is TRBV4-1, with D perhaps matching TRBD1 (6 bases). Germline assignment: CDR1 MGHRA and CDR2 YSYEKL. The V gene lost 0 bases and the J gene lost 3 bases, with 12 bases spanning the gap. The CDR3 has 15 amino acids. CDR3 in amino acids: CASSQDRGSGYEQYF. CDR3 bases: TGCGCCAGCAGCCAAGATAGGGGGAGCGGCTACGAGCAGTACTTC.

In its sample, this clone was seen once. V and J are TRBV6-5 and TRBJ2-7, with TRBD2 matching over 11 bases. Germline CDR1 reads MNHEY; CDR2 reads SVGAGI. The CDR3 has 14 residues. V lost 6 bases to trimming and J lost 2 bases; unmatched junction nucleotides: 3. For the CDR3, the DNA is TGTGCCAGCAGGCAACTAGCGGGAGCCTACGAGCAGTACTTC. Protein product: CASRQLAGAYEQYF.

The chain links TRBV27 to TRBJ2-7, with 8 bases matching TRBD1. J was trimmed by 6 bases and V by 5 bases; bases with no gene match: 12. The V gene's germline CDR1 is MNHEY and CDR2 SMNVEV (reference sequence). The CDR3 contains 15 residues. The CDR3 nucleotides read TGTGCCAGCAGTCCACGGACAGGGACGTTTTTCGAGCAGTACTTC. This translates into CASSPRTGTFFEQYF.

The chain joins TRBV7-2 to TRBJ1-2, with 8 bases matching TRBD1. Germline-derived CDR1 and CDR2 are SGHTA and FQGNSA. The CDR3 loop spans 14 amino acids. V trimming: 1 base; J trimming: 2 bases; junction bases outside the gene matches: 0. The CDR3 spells CASSLGQGNYGYTF. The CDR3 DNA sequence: TGTGCCAGCAGCTTAGGACAGGGGAACTATGGCTACACCTTC.